The 2 T cell receptor beta chains listed next were all sequenced from one sample in a study of T-cell reconstitution after alpha-beta-depleted transplantation in children. The TCRbeta library incorporated unique molecular identifiers. TCRdb itself ran the PCR reads through MiXCR, one entry per CDR3 protein. The sample lists about 900,000 distinct CDR3 sequences; about 29% were seen once. The sample was PBMCs, mostly from graft donor cells, taken 360 days after TCRalphabeta/CD19-depleted stem cell transplant. The origin of the receptors is a boy under two years old who had a stem cell transplant for SCID, so the T cells may come from the graft donor.

This clonotype was recorded a few times. J is TRBJ2-1 and V is TRBV12-3 or TRBV12-4; D unclear. The CDR3 sequence is 14 residues long. Trimming took off 3 bases at V and 5 bases at J, with 11 bases between the two ends. CDR3 DNA sequence: TGTGCCAGCAGTTTCTCGGGCAGAGACAATGAGCAGTTCTTC. Its protein is CASSFSGRDNEQFF.

The V gene is TRBV9, the J gene TRBJ1-2; no firm D call. Per the germline V gene, CDR1 is SGDLS and CDR2 is YYNGEE. CDR3 length equals 14 residues. Trimming removed 0 bases from V and 3 bases from J, with 9 bases in between. The CDR3: CASSVGGLDYGYTF. The CDR3 DNA sequence: TGTGCCAGCAGCGTAGGAGGATTGGACTATGGCTACACCTTC.